This note documents a single T cell receptor beta chain sequence. This sample is drawn from a study of shared clonotypes between healthy human individuals. Measured with immunoSEQ multiplex PCR; TCRdb has only the in-frame clones, and not every one. The sample shows about 2.4 million clones, approximately 93% of them seen only once. V lost 2 bases and J 4 bases, leaving 9 bases between the germline ends. CDR1 and CDR2 from the germline V gene are MGHDK and SYGVNS. This CDR3 is 14 amino acids long. Sequenced: naive CD4+ T cells from PBMCs. Subset specified: CD45RA+ positively selected. The receptor was derived from a man between 18 and 35 years old in good health. Some clones in this sample may be carry-over from other donors' samples. The chain is built from TRBV25-1 and TRBJ2-1; no firm D call. The CDR3 is CASSEQTGYNEQFF. In nucleotides, the CDR3 is TGTGCCAGCAGTGAACAAACTGGATACAATGAGCAGTTCTTC.